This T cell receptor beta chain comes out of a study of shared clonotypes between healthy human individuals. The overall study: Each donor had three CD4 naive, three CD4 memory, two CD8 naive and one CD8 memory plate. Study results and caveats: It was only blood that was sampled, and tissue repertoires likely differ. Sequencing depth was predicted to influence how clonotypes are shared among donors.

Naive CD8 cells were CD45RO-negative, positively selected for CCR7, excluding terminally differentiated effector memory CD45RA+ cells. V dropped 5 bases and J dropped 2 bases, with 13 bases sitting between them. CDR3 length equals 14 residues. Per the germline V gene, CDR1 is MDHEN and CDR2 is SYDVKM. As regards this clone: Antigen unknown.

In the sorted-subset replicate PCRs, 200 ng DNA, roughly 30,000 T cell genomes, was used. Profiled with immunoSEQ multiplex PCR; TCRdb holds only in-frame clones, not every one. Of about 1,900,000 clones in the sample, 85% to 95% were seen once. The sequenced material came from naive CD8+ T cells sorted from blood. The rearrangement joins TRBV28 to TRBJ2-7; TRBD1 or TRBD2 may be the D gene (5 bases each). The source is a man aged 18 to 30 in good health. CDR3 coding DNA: TGTGCCAGCAGTATATTAGGGACCCCCTACGAGCAGTACTTC. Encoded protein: CASSILGTPYEQYF. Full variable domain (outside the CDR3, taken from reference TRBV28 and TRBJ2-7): DVKVTQSSRYLVKRTGEKVFLECVQDMDHENMFWYRQDPGLGLRLIYFSYDVKMKEKGDIPEGYSVSREKKERFSLILESASTNQTSMYLCASSILGTPYEQYFGPGTRLTVT.